Presented here are 7 T cell receptor beta chains from one specimen sequenced in a study of blood T cell repertoires in COVID-19. Generated by immunoSEQ multiplex PCR, the TCRdb table keeps only in-frame clones and is missing some. The sample consists of tens of thousands of clones, approximately 86% of them appearing once. The specimen was peripheral blood. These receptors came from a woman aged 70-85 years with acute or convalescent COVID-19.

J is TRBJ2-7 and V is TRBV27; 13 bases map to TRBD2. Trimming cost V 7 bases and J 4 bases; bases outside gene matches: 4. This CDR3 contains 14 residues. Germline V gene sequence: CDR1 MNHEY, CDR2 SMNVEV (reference sequence). The CDR3, as DNA: TGTGCCAGCACTCGGACTAGCGGGAGTTACGAGCAGTACTTC. Its translation is CASTRTSGSYEQYF.

The genes are TRBV29-1 and TRBJ1-4, with D perhaps matching TRBD1 (5 bases). V gave up 5 bases and J gave up 7 bases, with 8 bases separating them. This CDR3 spans 11 amino acids. Germline V CDR1 and CDR2: SQVTM, ANQGSEA. CDR3 bases: TGCAGCGTTCATGACAGTGAAAAACTGTTTTTT. It encodes CSVHDSEKLFF. The full variable domain, with the rest looked up from reference TRBV29-1 and TRBJ1-4, is SAVISQKPSRDICQRGTSLTIQCQVDSQVTMMFWYRQQPGQSLTLIATANQGSEATYESGFVIDKFPISRPNLTFSTLTVSNMSPEDSSIYLCSVHDSEKLFFGSGTQLSVL.

J is TRBJ1-6 and V is TRBV30; no clear D gene. The germline V and J ends were trimmed by 2 bases and 5 bases, with 10 bases remaining between them. The CDR3 loop spans 14 amino acids. The V gene's germline CDR1 is GTSNPN and CDR2 SVGIG (reference sequence). The CDR3 nucleotides are TGTGCCTGGAGTCTGACACGAGATAATTCACCCCTCCACTTT. It yields the protein CAWSLTRDNSPLHF.

The V call is TRBV11-2, the J call TRBJ2-1; TRBD1 aligns across 7 bases. CDR1 and CDR2 (germline): SGHAT, FQNNGV. The CDR3 contains 16 residues. Trimming removed 6 bases from V and 8 bases from J; junction bases left unmatched: 16. CDR3 DNA sequence: TGTGCCAGCAGTCCAGAGGAAGGGGGCCGCGGAGATGAGCAGTTCTTC. The encoded protein is CASSPEEGGRGDEQFF.

The chain carries TRBV5-1 and TRBJ2-3, with 8 positions matching TRBD2. CDR1 is SGHRS and CDR2 is YFSETQ in the germline V gene. The CDR3 totals 16 residues. The J segment lost 1 base and the V segment lost 4 bases, leaving 8 bases of the junction unmatched. CDR3 nucleotide sequence: TGCGCCAGCAGCATCGTCAGCGGGAGCGGCACAGATACGCAGTATTTT. Its protein is CASSIVSGSGTDTQYF.

In its sample, this clone was seen once. The gene calls are TRBV15 and TRBJ1-4; 7 nucleotides agree with TRBD1. J gave up 4 bases and V 1 base, and 3 bases lay outside the gene matches. Per the germline V gene, CDR1 is LNHNV and CDR2 is YYDKDF (reference sequence). The CDR3 is 15 residues long. The CDR3 coding sequence is TGTGCCACCAGCAGAGTTCAGGGGGATAATGAAAAACTGTTTTTT. This codes for CATSRVQGDNEKLFF.

The V call is TRBV4-1, the J call TRBJ1-5, with D maybe TRBD1 (6 bases). V dropped 2 bases and J dropped 3 bases, with 17 bases sitting between them. Germline V gene data show CDR1 as MGHRA and CDR2 as YSYEKL. There are 17 residues in the CDR3. The CDR3 coding sequence is TGCGCCAGCAGCCAAATAGGACACAAGGGGGACAATCAGCCCCAGCATTTT. This gives the protein CASSQIGHKGDNQPQHF.